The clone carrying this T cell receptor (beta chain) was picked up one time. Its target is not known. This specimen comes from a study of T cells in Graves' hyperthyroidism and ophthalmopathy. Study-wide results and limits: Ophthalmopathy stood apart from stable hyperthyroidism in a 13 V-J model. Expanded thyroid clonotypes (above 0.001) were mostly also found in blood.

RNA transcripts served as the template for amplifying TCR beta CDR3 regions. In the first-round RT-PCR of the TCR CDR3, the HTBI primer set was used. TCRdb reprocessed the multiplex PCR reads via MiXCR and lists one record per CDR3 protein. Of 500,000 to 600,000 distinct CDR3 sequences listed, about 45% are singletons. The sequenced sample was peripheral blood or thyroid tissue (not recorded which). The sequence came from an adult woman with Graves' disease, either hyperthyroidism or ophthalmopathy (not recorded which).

CDR3 DNA: TGTGCCAGCAGCTTAGCTGGCAGAGAAACTGAAGCTTTCTTT. This encodes CASSLAGRETEAFF. This sequence joins TRBV7-8 and TRBJ1-1, with unresolved D. CDR3 length: 14 residues. V was pared by 0 bases and J by 5 bases, with 10 bases between. Germline V gene lookup returns CDR1 SGHVS and CDR2 FQNEAQ.